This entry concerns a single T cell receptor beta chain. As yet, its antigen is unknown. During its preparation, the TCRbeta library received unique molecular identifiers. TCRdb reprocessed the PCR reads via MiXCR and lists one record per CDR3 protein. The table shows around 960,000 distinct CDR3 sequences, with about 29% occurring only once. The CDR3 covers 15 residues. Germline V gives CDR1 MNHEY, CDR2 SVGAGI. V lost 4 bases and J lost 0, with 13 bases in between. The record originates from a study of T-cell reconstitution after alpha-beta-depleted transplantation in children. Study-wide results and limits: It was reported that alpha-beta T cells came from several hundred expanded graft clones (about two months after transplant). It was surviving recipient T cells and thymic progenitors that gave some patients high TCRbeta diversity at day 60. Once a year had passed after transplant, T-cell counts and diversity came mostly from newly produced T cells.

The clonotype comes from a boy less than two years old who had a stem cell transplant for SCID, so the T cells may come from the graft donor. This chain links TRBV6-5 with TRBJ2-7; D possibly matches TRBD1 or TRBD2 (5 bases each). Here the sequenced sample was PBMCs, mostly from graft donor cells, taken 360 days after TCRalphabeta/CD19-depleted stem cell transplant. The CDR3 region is CASSFSGPFSYEQYF. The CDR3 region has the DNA TGTGCCAGCAGTTTCTCGGGGCCCTTCTCCTACGAGCAGTACTTC.